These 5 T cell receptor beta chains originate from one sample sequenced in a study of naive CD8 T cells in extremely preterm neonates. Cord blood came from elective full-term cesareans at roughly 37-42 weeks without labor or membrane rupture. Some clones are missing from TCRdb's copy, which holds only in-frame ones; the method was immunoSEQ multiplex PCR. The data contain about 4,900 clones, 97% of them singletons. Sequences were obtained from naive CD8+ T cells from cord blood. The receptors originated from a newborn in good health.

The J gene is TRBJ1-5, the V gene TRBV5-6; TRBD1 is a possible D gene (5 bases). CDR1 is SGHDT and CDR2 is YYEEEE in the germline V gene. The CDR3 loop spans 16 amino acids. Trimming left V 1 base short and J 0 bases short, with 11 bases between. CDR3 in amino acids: CASSLNGDYSNQPQHF. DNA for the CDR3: TGTGCCAGCAGCTTGAATGGGGACTATAGCAATCAGCCCCAGCATTTT.

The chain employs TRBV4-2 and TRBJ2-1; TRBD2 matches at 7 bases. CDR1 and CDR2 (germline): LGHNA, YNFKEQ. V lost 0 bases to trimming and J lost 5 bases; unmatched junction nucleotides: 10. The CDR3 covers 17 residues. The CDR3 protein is CASSQEEVAGEHNEQFF. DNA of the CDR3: TGTGCCAGCAGCCAAGAAGAGGTCGCGGGGGAACACAATGAGCAGTTCTTC.

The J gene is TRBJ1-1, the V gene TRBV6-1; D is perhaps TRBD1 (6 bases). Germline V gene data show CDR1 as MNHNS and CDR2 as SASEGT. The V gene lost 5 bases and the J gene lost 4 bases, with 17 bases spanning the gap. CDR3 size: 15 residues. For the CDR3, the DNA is TGTGCCAGCAGTAGCTCCGGGACAAAGGCCACTGAAGCTTTCTTT. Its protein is CASSSSGTKATEAFF.

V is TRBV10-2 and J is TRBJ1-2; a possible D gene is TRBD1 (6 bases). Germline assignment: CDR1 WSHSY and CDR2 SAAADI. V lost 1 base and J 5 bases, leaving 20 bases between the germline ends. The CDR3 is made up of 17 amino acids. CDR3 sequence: CASSEFIQGKQGYGYTF. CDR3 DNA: TGCGCCAGCAGTGAGTTTATACAGGGCAAGCAGGGGTATGGCTACACCTTC.

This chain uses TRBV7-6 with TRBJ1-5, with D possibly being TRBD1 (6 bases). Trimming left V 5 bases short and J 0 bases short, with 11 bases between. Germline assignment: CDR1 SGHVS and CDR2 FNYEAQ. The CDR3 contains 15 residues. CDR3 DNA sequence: TGTGCCAGCAGCGCAGGGACAAATAGCAATCAGCCCCAGCATTTT. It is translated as CASSAGTNSNQPQHF.